The T cell receptor beta chain under discussion was sequenced for a study of T cell responses to AZD1222 COVID-19 vaccine. Study summary: Pooling of second doses given at about 4 or about 12 weeks was done.

Generated by immunoSEQ multiplex PCR, the TCRdb table keeps only in-frame clones and is missing some. In the table there are about 100,000 clones, roughly 84% of which are singletons. Sequencing was performed on peripheral blood, taken on day 0 of AZD1222 vaccination. The sequence was collected from an adult in good health.

The CDR3 protein is CASSGGTGRISPLHF. The CDR3 bases are TGTGCCAGCAGTGGGGGGACAGGGAGGATCTCACCCCTCCACTTT. J is TRBJ1-6 and V is TRBV27, with 9 bases lining up with TRBD1. J lost 10 bases, V lost 5 bases, and 9 bases had no gene match. Germline CDR1 MNHEY, CDR2 SMNVEV (reference sequence). The CDR3 totals 15 residues.